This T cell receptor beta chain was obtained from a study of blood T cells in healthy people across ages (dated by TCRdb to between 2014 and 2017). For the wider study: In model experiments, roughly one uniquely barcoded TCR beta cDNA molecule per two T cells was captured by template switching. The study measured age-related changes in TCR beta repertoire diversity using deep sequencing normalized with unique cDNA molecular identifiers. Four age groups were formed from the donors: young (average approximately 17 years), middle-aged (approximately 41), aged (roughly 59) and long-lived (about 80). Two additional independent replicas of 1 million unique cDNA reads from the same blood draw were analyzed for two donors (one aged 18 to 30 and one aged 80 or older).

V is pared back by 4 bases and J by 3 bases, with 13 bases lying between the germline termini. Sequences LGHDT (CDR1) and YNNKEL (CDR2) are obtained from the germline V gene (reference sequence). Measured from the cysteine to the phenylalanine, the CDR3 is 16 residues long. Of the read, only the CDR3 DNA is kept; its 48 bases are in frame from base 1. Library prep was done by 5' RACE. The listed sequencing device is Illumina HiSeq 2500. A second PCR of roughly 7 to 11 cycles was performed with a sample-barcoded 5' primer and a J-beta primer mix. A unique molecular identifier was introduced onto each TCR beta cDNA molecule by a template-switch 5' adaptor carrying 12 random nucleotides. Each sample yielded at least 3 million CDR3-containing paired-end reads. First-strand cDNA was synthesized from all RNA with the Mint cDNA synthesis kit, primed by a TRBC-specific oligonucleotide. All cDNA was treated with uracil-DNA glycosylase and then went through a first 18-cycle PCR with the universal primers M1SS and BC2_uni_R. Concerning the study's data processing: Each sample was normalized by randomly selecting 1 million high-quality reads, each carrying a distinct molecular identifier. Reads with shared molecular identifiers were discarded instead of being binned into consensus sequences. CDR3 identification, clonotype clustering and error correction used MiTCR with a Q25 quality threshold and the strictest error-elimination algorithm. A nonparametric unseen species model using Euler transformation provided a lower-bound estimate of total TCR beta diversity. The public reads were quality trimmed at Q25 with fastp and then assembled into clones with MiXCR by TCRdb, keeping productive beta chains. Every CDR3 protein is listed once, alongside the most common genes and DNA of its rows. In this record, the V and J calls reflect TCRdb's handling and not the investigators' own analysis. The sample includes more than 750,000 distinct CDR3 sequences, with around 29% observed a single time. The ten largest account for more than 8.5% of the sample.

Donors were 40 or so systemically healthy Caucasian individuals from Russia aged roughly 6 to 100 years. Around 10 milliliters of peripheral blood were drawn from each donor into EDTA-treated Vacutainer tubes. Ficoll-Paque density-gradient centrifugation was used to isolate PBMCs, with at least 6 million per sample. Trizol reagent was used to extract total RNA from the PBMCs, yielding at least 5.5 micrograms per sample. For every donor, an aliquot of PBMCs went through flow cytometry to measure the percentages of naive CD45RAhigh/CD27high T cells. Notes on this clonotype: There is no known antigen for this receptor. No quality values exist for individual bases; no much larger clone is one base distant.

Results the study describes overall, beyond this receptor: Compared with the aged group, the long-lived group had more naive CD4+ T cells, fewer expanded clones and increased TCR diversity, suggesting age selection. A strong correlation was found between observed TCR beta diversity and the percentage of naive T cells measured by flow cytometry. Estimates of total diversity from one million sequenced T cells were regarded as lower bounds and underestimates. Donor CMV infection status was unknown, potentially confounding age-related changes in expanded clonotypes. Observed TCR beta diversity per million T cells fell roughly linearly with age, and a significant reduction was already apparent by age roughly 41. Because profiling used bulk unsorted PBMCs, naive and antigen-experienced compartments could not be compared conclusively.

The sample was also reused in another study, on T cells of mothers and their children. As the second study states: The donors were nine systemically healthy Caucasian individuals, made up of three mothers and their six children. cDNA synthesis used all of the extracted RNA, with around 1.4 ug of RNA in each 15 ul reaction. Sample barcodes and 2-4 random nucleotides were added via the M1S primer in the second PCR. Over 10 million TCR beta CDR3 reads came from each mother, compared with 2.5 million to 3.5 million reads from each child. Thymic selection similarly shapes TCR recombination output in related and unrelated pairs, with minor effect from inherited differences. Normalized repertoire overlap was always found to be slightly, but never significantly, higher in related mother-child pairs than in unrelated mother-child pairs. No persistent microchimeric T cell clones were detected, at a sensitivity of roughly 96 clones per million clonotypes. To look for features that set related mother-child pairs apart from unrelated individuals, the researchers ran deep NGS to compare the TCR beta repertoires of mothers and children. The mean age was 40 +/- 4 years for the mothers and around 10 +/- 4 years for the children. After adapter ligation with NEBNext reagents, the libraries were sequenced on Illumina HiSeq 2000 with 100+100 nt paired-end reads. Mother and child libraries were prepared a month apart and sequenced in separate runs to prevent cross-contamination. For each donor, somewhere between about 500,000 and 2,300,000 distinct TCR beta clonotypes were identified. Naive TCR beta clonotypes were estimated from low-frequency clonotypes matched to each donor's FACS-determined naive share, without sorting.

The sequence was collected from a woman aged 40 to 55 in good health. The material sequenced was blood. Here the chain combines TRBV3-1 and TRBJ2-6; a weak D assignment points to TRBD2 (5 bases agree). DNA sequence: TGTGCCAGCAGCCTGATCCGGGGATATGGGGCCAACGTCCTGACTTTC. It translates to CASSLIRGYGANVLTF.